Listed here are 16 T cell receptor delta chains from one sample, sequenced in a study of γδ T cells in repeated Plasmodium falciparum infection (dated by TCRdb to 2020 to 2023). The library was generated by multiplex PCR. Sequencing was performed on an Illumina MiSeq. TCRdb reanalyzed the public reads with the CATT caller, and identical DNA sequences were merged afterwards. This sample has about 57,000 delta-chain clones in its table, and 1.5% to 2% of those were observed once. The ten largest clones capture about 15% of the sample. For bulk TCR repertoire analysis, Vgamma9/Vdelta2+ and Vdelta2-negative gammadelta T cell populations were isolated by flow sorting from peripheral blood mononuclear cells. Sequencing input: gamma-delta T cells from blood. These receptors were taken from a pool of human donors (malaria-infected and uninfected, not separated).

The chain carries TRDV1 and TRDJ1; 9 nucleotides agree with TRDD3. The CDR3 loop spans 12 amino acids. The germline CDR1 and CDR2 sequences are TSWWSYY and QGS. For the CDR3, the DNA is TGTTCTGGGGGATTCTCTACCGATAAACTCATCTTT. Its translation is CSGGFSTDKLIF.

Only a few counts were recorded for this clone. The protein given by TCRdb reflects a much larger clone and differs at residue 7 from this DNA's translation, likely from a read error; the protein shown is the DNA's translation. V is TRDV3 and J is TRDJ1; 8 bases line up with TRDD3. TCRdb is silent on the J gene; assignment here came from matching the DNA to germline. The CDR3 spans 23 residues. Germline V CDR1 and CDR2: TVYSNPD, GDNSRS (reference sequence). V was clipped by 0 bases and J by 0 bases; unmatched bases: 30. DNA of the CDR3: TGTGCCTTTAGAGGGGTTGGGTCGGGCCTACAGGGTGGGGGATTACTGTACACCGATAAACTCATCTTT. It yields the protein CAFRGVGSGLQGGGLLYTDKLIF.

This clone turned up a few times. The protein that TCRdb holds for this DNA derives from a much larger clone and differs from the translated DNA at residue 5, which likely indicates a read error; the protein shown here is translated from the DNA. Here the CDR3 reads CACRRYRPYWGIRVRDKLIF. The CDR3 DNA follows: TGTGCCTGTCGGAGGTACCGACCGTACTGGGGGATACGGGTGCGAGATAAACTCATCTTT. The rearrangement links TRDV3 to TRDJ1; 13 bases are a match to TRDD3. CDR3 length: 20 amino acids. Germline loops: CDR1 TVYSNPD, CDR2 GDNSRS (reference sequence). With 4 bases clipped from V and 5 bases from J, the junction kept 25 bases outside the gene matches.

Concerning this clone itself: TCRdb records a much larger clone's protein for this DNA, with a difference at residue 4 that likely arises from a read error; the protein given is the translation of the DNA. The V call is TRDV1, the J call TRDJ1; D might be TRDD3 (7 bases). CDR1 TSWWSYY and CDR2 QGS come from the germline V gene. The CDR3 length is 19 residues. In DNA form, the CDR3 reads TGTGCTCTTGAGGAAGAAGTCCTACGGGCCTGGGGGCTTGAAGTTAAACTCATCTTT. Its translation: CALEEEVLRAWGLEVKLIF.

About this clone itself: For this DNA, TCRdb reports the protein of a much larger clone, which diverges at residue 7, most likely from a read error; the protein presented here is translated directly from the DNA. The chain combines TRDV2 with TRDJ1, with 9 bases lining up with TRDD3. The J gene, missing from TCRdb, was assigned here through DNA to germline matching. Germline CDR1 reads GEAIGNYY; CDR2 reads EKD. The CDR3 loop spans 20 amino acids. The trim removed 3 bases at V and 0 bases at J, leaving 19 bases unmatched. CDR3 sequence reads: CACDRLPGDTKRVYTDKLIF. CDR3 nucleotides: TGTGCCTGTGACCGACTACCGGGGGATACAAAGAGAGTGTACACCGATAAACTCATCTTT.

About this clone itself: A far larger clone is one nucleotide away, so this likely arose from a read error. The sample contains more than one DNA sequence encoding this CDR3. The J gene went uncalled, whereas the V gene is TRDV2. Germline lookup yields CDR1 GEAIGNYY and CDR2 EKD. This CDR3 spans 11 amino acids. CDR3 sequence (DNA): TGTGCCTGTAAGAAGGGAGCACAACTCTTCTTC. It specifies CACKKGAQLFF.

This clone was counted at least ten times. TCRdb's protein, taken from a much larger clone, differs from this DNA's translation at residue 6, likely owing to a read error; the protein displayed comes from the DNA. The V and J genes are TRDV2 and TRDJ1; 13 bases line up with TRDD3. V trimming: 2 bases; J trimming: 3 bases; junction bases outside the gene matches: 23. The CDR3 runs 22 residues. Germline V gene data show CDR1 as GEAIGNYY and CDR2 as EKD. The CDR3 sequence is CACDKESVLRDVLGDTPDKLIF. In DNA, the CDR3 is TGTGCCTGTGACAAGGAGTCCGTCCTACGGGACGTACTGGGGGATACGCCCGATAAACTCATCTTT.

Ten or more counts support this clone. The protein held in TCRdb is that of a much larger clone and does not match this DNA's translation at residue 11, likely because of a read error; the protein shown is translated from the DNA. This sequence joins TRDV1 and TRDJ1, with 9 bases that match TRDD3. This CDR3 comprises 20 residues. The germline gives CDR1 TSWWSYY, CDR2 QGS. The junction had 17 bases not matched to a gene; V was cut back by 0 bases and J by 3 bases. CDR3 DNA sequence: TGTGCTCTTGGGGAACTAGTCTTCTGGAACTGCTGGGGGATCCCCGATAAACTCATCTTT. It specifies CALGELVFWNCWGIPDKLIF.

As regards this clone: The protein in TCRdb stems from a much larger clone and differs at residue 20 from this DNA's translation, likely a read error; here the protein is translated from the DNA. Here the V gene is TRDV1, but the J gene went uncalled; the D call in the table, TRDD3, was not verified against the DNA. CDR1 TSWWSYY and CDR2 QGS come from the germline V gene. The CDR3 runs to 21 residues. Here the CDR3 DNA reads TGTGCTCTTGGTCCCCTCCAACCCTCCATCCTACTGGGGGATGCCACCGATAAACTCACCTTT. Its translation is CALGPLQPSILLGDATDKLTF.

Concerning this clone itself: The mismatch at residue 13 between this DNA's translation and the TCRdb protein of a much larger clone likely reflects a read error; the protein shown is translated from the DNA. The V and J genes are TRDV1 and TRDJ1, with D maybe TRDD2 (6 bases). The germline gives CDR1 TSWWSYY, CDR2 QGS. V was pared by 0 bases and J by 0 bases, with 32 bases between. The CDR3 is 23 residues long. This CDR3 is CALGELGFFLPRPRGRYTDKLIF. Here the CDR3 DNA reads TGTGCTCTTGGGGAACTAGGATTCTTCCTGCCCAGGCCTCGGGGACGATACACCGATAAACTCATCTTT.

This clone was counted only a few times. TCRdb has a much larger clone's protein, which differs at residue 5 from the translation of this DNA, likely because of a read error; what is shown is the protein translated from the DNA. This chain uses TRDV1 with TRDJ1; weak D call: TRDD2 (6 bases). TCRdb gives no J gene; it was assigned here by matching the DNA to germline. V shed 7 bases and J shed 8 bases, with 17 bases lying between them. Germline assignment: CDR1 TSWWSYY and CDR2 QGS. The CDR3 has 13 amino acids. CDR3 in amino acids: CALVGTPTTKLIF. CDR3 nucleotide sequence: TGTGCTCTTGTGGGAACTCCTACCACGAAACTCATCTTT.

Concerning this clone itself: The protein TCRdb gives is from a much larger clone and does not agree with this DNA's translation at residue 19, likely a read error; the protein shown here comes from the DNA. J is TRDJ1 and V is TRDV2, with 9 bases identical to TRDD2. From germline, CDR1 is GEAIGNYY and CDR2 EKD. The CDR3 is 20 amino acids. The CDR3 loop is CACDARAFLRRIQHTDKLTF. The DNA of the CDR3 is TGTGCCTGTGACGCCAGGGCCTTCCTACGAAGGATACAGCACACCGATAAACTCACCTTT.

In its sample, this clone was seen many times. A far larger clone differs by one base, so this is likely a read error. Other DNA sequences within the sample encode an identical CDR3. V is TRDV2 and J is TRDJ3; 8 nucleotides match TRDD3. J gave up 1 base and V 0 bases, and 22 bases lay outside the gene matches. Germline assignment: CDR1 GEAIGNYY and CDR2 EKD. The CDR3 consists of 24 residues. CDR3 DNA sequence: TGTGCCTGTGACACCATCGATTCCCGTACTGGGGGGTCAGGGCCTTCCTGGGACACCCGACAGATGTTTTTC. It is translated as CACDTIDSRTGGSGPSWDTRQMFF.

This clone appeared many times. A read error likely explains why the TCRdb protein, taken from a much larger clone, differs from this DNA's translation at residue 10; the protein shown is translated from the DNA. The chain couples TRDV1 to TRDJ1, with D uncertain. Germline V gene lookup returns CDR1 TSWWSYY and CDR2 QGS. CDR3 size: 14 residues. CDR3 sequence: CALGERMYTGKLIF. For the CDR3, the DNA is TGTGCTCTTGGGGAACGGATGTACACCGGTAAACTCATCTTT.

This clone appeared a few times. The translation of this DNA and the TCRdb protein of a much larger clone differ at residue 3, probably owing to a read error; the protein shown here is translated from the DNA. The CDR3 loop reads CALYLNRHPVLGAKYTDKLIF. CDR3 coding DNA: TGTGCCCTCTATCTTAACCGACACCCCGTACTGGGGGCTAAGTACACCGATAAACTCATCTTT. V usage is TRDV3 and J usage is TRDJ1, with 8 bases identical to TRDD3. Looked up from germline, CDR1 is TVYSNPD and CDR2 is GDNSRS (reference sequence). The CDR3 is made up of 21 amino acids. Trimming cost V 5 bases and J 0 bases; bases outside gene matches: 29.

With respect to this clone: A far larger clone lies a single base away; this is likely a read error. The sample carries other DNA sequences with the same CDR3. This chain uses TRDV1 with TRDJ3; 9 bases are a match to TRDD3. TCRdb offers no J gene call, so here the DNA was matched to germline to obtain one. The germline gives CDR1 TSWWSYY, CDR2 QGS. The junction had 11 bases not matched to a gene; V was cut back by 4 bases and J by 1 base. CDR3 length equals 20 residues. The CDR3 reads CALGGRVRTGGSWDTRQMFF. CDR3 sequence (DNA): TGTGCTCTTGGGGGCAGGGTGAGAACTGGGGGATCCTGGGACACCCGACAGATGTTTTTC.